The 15 T cell receptor beta chains listed next were all sequenced from one sample in a study of response to subunit inactivated influenza vaccine. TCRdb ran MiXCR on the RT-PCR reads and lists one entry per CDR3 protein. The sample has some 500,000 distinct CDR3 sequences, 16% seen once. Here the sequenced sample was CD4+ T cells sorted from PBMCs, taken roughly 24 months after vaccination. These receptors were collected from a man between 45 and 75 years old who received an inactivated influenza vaccine.

This clonotype was counted a few times. The CDR3 here is CASSFRFGGKSEQYF. Written as DNA, the CDR3 is TGTGCCAGCAGCTTTCGATTTGGGGGGAAGAGCGAGCAGTACTTC. The J gene is TRBJ2-7, the V gene TRBV7-2; TRBD2 is a possible D gene (6 bases). This CDR3 region has 15 residues. Trimming stripped 3 bases from V and 6 bases from J, with 18 bases between. The germline gives CDR1 SGHTA, CDR2 FQGNSA.

The chain combines TRBV2 with TRBJ1-2, with 9 bases that match TRBD1. There are 17 residues in the CDR3. Germline V gene sequence: CDR1 SNHLY, CDR2 FYNNEI. V trimming: 5 bases; J trimming: 1 base; junction bases outside the gene matches: 11. CDR3 in DNA: TGTGCCAGCAGTCAGCTCTTGTACAGGGGGCTTAACTATGGCTACACCTTC. Translation gives CASSQLLYRGLNYGYTF.

This clonotype was counted a few times. This sequence joins TRBV24-1 and TRBJ2-1; 9 bases match TRBD1. Germline values: CDR1 KGHDR, CDR2 SFDVKD. V lost 4 bases to trimming and J lost 7 bases; unmatched junction nucleotides: 7. This CDR3 spans 15 amino acids. The CDR3 region has the DNA TGTGCCACCAGTGACCCCGGACAGGGGATGAATGAGCAGTTCTTC. This sequence encodes CATSDPGQGMNEQFF.

This clonotype was recorded many times. The chain has TRBV27 and TRBJ2-7; TRBD1 aligns across 12 bases. The CDR3 spans 20 residues. Germline V gene lookup returns CDR1 MNHEY and CDR2 SMNVEV (reference sequence). Trimming removed 3 bases from V and 2 bases from J; junction bases left unmatched: 17. CDR3 in DNA: TGTGCCAGCAGTTTGAGGGGGGCTGGGACAGGGGGCGCGAGGGCCTACGAGCAGTACTTC. It yields the protein CASSLRGAGTGGARAYEQYF.

V is TRBV20-1 and J is TRBJ2-6, with D possibly matching TRBD1 (5 bases). V dropped 5 bases and J dropped 1 base, with 21 bases sitting between them. This CDR3 is built from 18 residues. Germline V gene sequence: CDR1 DFQATT, CDR2 SNEGSKA (reference sequence). The CDR3 here is CSAPRREGAWSGANVLTF. CDR3 DNA: TGCAGTGCTCCCCGCAGGGAAGGAGCCTGGTCTGGGGCCAACGTCCTGACTTTC.

This chain links TRBV11-2 with TRBJ2-7, with D unresolved. Trimming pared 5 bases from V and 6 bases from J, leaving 11 bases between. Germline CDR1 SGHAT, CDR2 FQNNGV. CDR3 size: 12 residues. CDR3 amino acids: CASSPSVAEQYF. CDR3 nucleotide sequence: TGTGCCAGCAGCCCCAGTGTTGCCGAGCAGTACTTC.

Ten or more counts support this clonotype. This chain uses TRBV29-1 with TRBJ2-3; no clear D gene. Trimming took off 3 bases at V and 5 bases at J, with 9 bases between the two ends. This CDR3 is built from 12 residues. Germline-derived CDR1 and CDR2 are SQVTM and ANQGSEA. This CDR3 reads CSVETLGDTQYF. CDR3 coding DNA: TGCAGCGTTGAGACCCTCGGAGATACGCAGTATTTT.

The V call is TRBV7-3, the J call TRBJ2-4; D may be TRBD2 (6 bases). The CDR3 has 15 amino acids. Germline CDR1 reads SGHTA; CDR2 reads FQGTGA. The V and J ends lost 2 bases and 6 bases respectively, with 14 bases between them. CDR3 amino acids: CASSLQPGEGNIQYF. Here the CDR3 DNA reads TGTGCCAGCAGCTTACAACCGGGAGAGGGAAACATTCAGTACTTC.

The rearrangement uses TRBV2 and TRBJ2-1, with D possibly being TRBD1 (5 bases). This CDR3 is 14 amino acids long. The germline V gene encodes CDR1 SNHLY and CDR2 FYNNEI. Trimming stripped 6 bases from V and 6 bases from J, with 15 bases between. The CDR3 loop is CASSLAWQGNEQFF. The CDR3 DNA is TGTGCCAGCAGCCTGGCCTGGCAGGGCAATGAGCAGTTCTTC. Based on the CDR3 plus reference TRBV2 and TRBJ2-1, the full variable domain is EPEVTQTPSHQVTQMGQEVILRCVPISNHLYFYWYRQILGQKVEFLVSFYNNEISEKSEIFDDQFSVERPDGSNFTLKIRSTKLEDSAMYFCASSLAWQGNEQFFGPGTRLTVL.

This clonotype occurred a few times. The V call is TRBV5-1, the J call TRBJ2-5; 7 bases are a match to TRBD1. CDR1 SGHRS and CDR2 YFSETQ come from the germline V gene. V shed 1 base and J 5 bases; nucleotides not matched to a gene: 5. This CDR3 comprises 14 residues. CDR3 residues: CASSLIDRVETQYF. Here the CDR3 DNA reads TGCGCCAGCAGCTTGATAGACAGGGTTGAGACCCAGTACTTC.

In regard to this clonotype: This may arise from a read error, as a much more abundant clone is one base away. This chain joins TRBV14 and TRBJ2-7; 7 bases agree with TRBD1. Germline-derived CDR1 and CDR2 are SGHDN and FVKESK. The length of the CDR3 is 14 residues. This CDR3 is CASSLFKGAGEEYF. For the CDR3, the DNA is TGTGCCAGCAGCCTCTTCAAGGGGGCCGGCGAGGAGTACTTC.

This clonotype has only a few counts. The CDR3 is CSARRPTGDYGYTF. DNA for the CDR3: TGCAGTGCTAGAAGACCGACAGGAGACTATGGCTACACCTTC. The chain carries TRBV20-1 and TRBJ1-2, with D perhaps TRBD1 (6 bases). Germline assignment: CDR1 DFQATT and CDR2 SNEGSKA (reference sequence). This CDR3 region has 14 residues. V was trimmed by 2 bases and J by 3 bases, leaving 13 bases between them.

A few counts support this clonotype. V and J are TRBV20-1 and TRBJ2-4, with 8 bases matching TRBD2. V gave up 2 bases and J gave up 1 base; unmatched junction bases: 7. CDR1 is DFQATT, CDR2 SNEGSKA, per germline (reference sequence). The CDR3 is 16 residues long. The CDR3 DNA sequence: TGCAGTGCTAGAACCCCCGGGAGGGAGGCCAAAAACATTCAGTACTTC. Translation gives CSARTPGREAKNIQYF.

This clonotype was seen repeatedly, ten times or more. This chain connects TRBV5-5 to TRBJ2-7, with D possibly being TRBD1 or TRBD2 (5 bases each). The germline V and J ends were trimmed by 0 bases and 6 bases, with 10 bases remaining between them. The CDR3 consists of 13 residues. Germline-derived CDR1 and CDR2 are SGHKS and YYEKEE (reference sequence). CDR3 in DNA: TGTGCCAGCAGCTTGGTTGTCGGGACCGAGCAGTACTTC. It encodes CASSLVVGTEQYF.

The table lists this clonotype with a few counts. This chain connects TRBV20-1 to TRBJ2-5; 8 bases map to TRBD2. Germline assignment: CDR1 DFQATT and CDR2 SNEGSKA (reference sequence). The CDR3 is 15 amino acids. Unmatched junction bases numbered 11, after V lost 1 base and J lost 7 bases. The CDR3: CSARVPRGVAGTQYF. The DNA for the CDR3 is TGCAGTGCTAGAGTGCCGCGGGGGGTTGCAGGGACCCAGTACTTC.